One and the same sample provided the 22 T cell receptor beta chains below, sequenced in a study of regulatory T cells in long-lasting Graves disease. Arm-PCR with iRepertoire HTBI primers amplified the CDR3 regions for these TCR beta libraries. TCRdb re-called the multiplex PCR reads through MiXCR, storing one row per CDR3 protein. Of some 470,000 distinct CDR3 sequences listed, roughly a fifth are singletons. The time point here: persistent/refractory GD, antithyroid drugs over 5 years with positive TRAb. There was RNA extracted from PBMCs, and the TCR library was made from it. This specimen was peripheral blood mononuclear cells (PBMCs), taken when the disease was refractory, from a patient treated with antithyroid drugs. The receptors were sampled from a female donor with Graves disease.

This rearrangement joins TRBV9 to TRBJ1-3; tentatively, D is TRBD1 (5 bases). Between the trimmed V and J ends, which lost 5 bases and 2 bases, there was a span of 20 bases. Germline values: CDR1 SGDLS, CDR2 YYNGEE. The CDR3 runs to 17 residues. CDR3 sequence (DNA): TGTGCCAGCAGTGGAGACCTTGGGGCTCAGGCTGGAAACACCATATATTTT. Residues: CASSGDLGAQAGNTIYF.

This clonotype came up many times. The gene calls are TRBV28 and TRBJ1-2; unclear D gene. Trimming removed 7 bases at V and 8 bases at J, with 23 bases between. From germline, CDR1 is MDHEN and CDR2 SYDVKM. The CDR3 consists of 15 residues. CDR3 residues: CASTGRGFGFSGYTF. For the CDR3, the DNA is TGTGCCAGCACGGGAAGAGGGTTTGGCTTTTCCGGCTACACCTTC.

CDR3 DNA: TGTGCCAGCTCACCAAGGGACAGGGTAGAGACCCAGTACTTC. Translating gives CASSPRDRVETQYF. The rearrangement uses TRBV18 and TRBJ2-5; 9 bases line up with TRBD1. The trim removed 2 bases at V and 4 bases at J, leaving 2 bases unmatched. The CDR3 is made up of 14 amino acids. CDR1 and CDR2 (germline): KGHSH, LQKENI.

This clonotype was counted at least ten times. V usage is TRBV27 and J usage is TRBJ1-2, with D possibly being TRBD1 (5 bases). V dropped 5 bases and J dropped 4 bases, with 14 bases sitting between them. The CDR3 extends over 14 amino acids. The germline V gene encodes CDR1 MNHEY and CDR2 SMNVEV (reference sequence). The CDR3, as DNA: TGTGCCAGCAGTCCTCGACAGCGAATCTATGGCTACACCTTC. Residues: CASSPRQRIYGYTF.

This clonotype was picked up a small number of times. V gene TRBV11-3 combines with J gene TRBJ2-3; D gene uncertain. CDR1 and CDR2 (germline): SGHNT, YENEEA. CDR3 length: 14 amino acids. V lost 2 bases, J lost 0 bases, and 6 bases lay in between. CDR3 nucleotides: TGTGCCAGCAGCTTAAAAGGGAGCACAGATACGCAGTATTTT. This codes for CASSLKGSTDTQYF.

There are many counts of this clonotype. The chain couples TRBV11-1 to TRBJ2-7; 8 bases align to TRBD1. Germline lookup yields CDR1 SGHAT and CDR2 FQDESV (reference sequence). With 6 bases clipped from V and 2 bases from J, the junction kept 9 bases outside the gene matches. This CDR3 spans 15 amino acids. The DNA of the CDR3 is TGTGCCAGCAGTTTACCAACAGGGGGGACCTACGAGCAGTACTTC. As protein: CASSLPTGGTYEQYF.

V gene TRBV5-1 combines with J gene TRBJ2-5; TRBD1 matches at 7 bases. From germline, CDR1 is SGHRS and CDR2 YFSETQ. The ends lost 9 bases at V and 2 bases at J; junction bases unmatched: 7. CDR3 size: 13 residues. The CDR3 nucleotides read TGCGCCACGGCGGTGACAGGGCAAGAGACCCAGTACTTC. It yields the protein CATAVTGQETQYF.

This rearrangement joins TRBV19 to TRBJ2-6, with a possible D match to TRBD2 (5 bases). CDR3 length: 17 residues. V was cut by 5 bases and J by 5 bases, with 19 bases left in between. CDR1 is LNHDA and CDR2 is SQIVND in the germline V gene (reference sequence). CDR3 amino acids: CASSARRAALWANVLTF. For the CDR3, the DNA is TGTGCCAGTAGTGCCCGGCGGGCCGCCCTCTGGGCCAACGTCCTGACTTTC.

This clonotype was counted many times. The chain links TRBV11-2 to TRBJ2-5, with D maybe TRBD2 (5 bases). Germline-derived CDR1 and CDR2 are SGHAT and FQNNGV. V lost 1 base to trimming and J lost 2 bases, with 14 bases between them. This CDR3 contains 16 residues. The CDR3 is CASSLGLARRQETQYF. DNA for the CDR3: TGTGCCAGCAGCTTAGGGTTAGCCAGGAGGCAAGAGACCCAGTACTTC.

This clonotype appeared many times. The chain uses TRBV6-1 and TRBJ1-5; 9 bases line up with TRBD1. Germline lookup yields CDR1 MNHNS and CDR2 SASEGT. This CDR3 has 16 residues. V trimming: 4 bases; J trimming: 3 bases; junction bases outside the gene matches: 7. The CDR3 nucleotides read TGTGCCAGCAGTGGACAGGGGGTTATAGTCAATCAGCCCCAGCATTTT. Amino acid sequence: CASSGQGVIVNQPQHF.

This clonotype has only a few counts. The chain uses TRBV29-1 and TRBJ2-7, with D unresolved. This CDR3 has 10 residues. Germline V gives CDR1 SQVTM, CDR2 ANQGSEA. V lost 4 bases, J lost 3 bases, and 4 bases lay in between. CDR3 coding DNA: TGCAGCGTTGGTGACTACGAGCAGTACTTC. Its translation: CSVGDYEQYF.

This clonotype has only one observation. A much larger clonotype is one base distant, so this may be a read error. The rearrangement joins TRBV13 to TRBJ1-1; tentative D call: TRBD1 (6 bases). Looked up from germline, CDR1 is PRHDT and CDR2 is FYEKMQ (reference sequence). V lost 7 bases and J 9 bases, leaving 21 bases between the germline ends. The CDR3 runs to 14 residues. The CDR3 loop reads CASNLQTGWTKAFF. As DNA, the CDR3 is TGTGCCAGCAACCTCCAGACAGGTTGGACTAAAGCTTTCTTT.

The chain couples TRBV12-3 or TRBV12-4 to TRBJ2-3; the D is unclear. The CDR3 consists of 14 residues. V lost 3 bases and J lost 1, with 8 bases in between. The CDR3 sequence is CASSLALRTDTQYF. The CDR3 DNA reads as TGTGCCAGCAGTTTGGCACTACGCACAGATACGCAGTATTTT.

On this clonotype itself: The CDR3 end shows no conserved phenylalanine or tryptophan, and so a read error is likely. V is TRBV20-1 and J is TRBJ2-5, with a tentative D call TRBD2 (5 bases). Trimming left V 3 bases short and J 2 bases short, with 16 bases between. Germline loops: CDR1 DFQATT, CDR2 SNEGSKA (reference sequence). The length of the CDR3 is 15 residues. CDR3 DNA: TGCAGTGCTAGGTGGCTAGCCAATATACAAGAGACCCAGTACTCC. Translation: CSARWLANIQETQYS.

This clonotype has just a few counts. The rearrangement joins TRBV3-1 to TRBJ2-5; 8 nucleotides line up with TRBD2. With V trimmed by 4 bases and J by 5 bases, 12 bases remained unmatched. This CDR3 region has 16 residues. The germline V gene encodes CDR1 LGHDT and CDR2 YNNKEL (reference sequence). CDR3 nucleotide sequence: TGTGCCAGCAGCCGCAGCGGGAGTACCCTCGGCGAGACCCAGTACTTC. Its protein product is CASSRSGSTLGETQYF.

The chain is built from TRBV19 and TRBJ1-1; 8 bases are shared with TRBD1. Germline V CDR1 and CDR2: LNHDA, SQIVND (reference sequence). The CDR3 runs to 14 residues. After removal of 6 bases from V and 3 bases from J, the junction contained 6 bases not matched to a gene. CDR3 amino acids: CASRPQGAYTEAFF. CDR3 coding DNA: TGTGCCAGTAGGCCCCAGGGGGCTTACACTGAAGCTTTCTTT.

This clonotype was seen at least ten times. As DNA, the CDR3 is TGTGCCAGCAGTAAACAGGGGGGCAATCAGCCCCAGCATTTT. Residues: CASSKQGGNQPQHF. The chain has TRBV27 and TRBJ1-5; 8 bases align to TRBD1. V lost 5 bases, J lost 2 bases, and 2 bases stayed unmatched. Germline values: CDR1 MNHEY, CDR2 SMNVEV (reference sequence). The CDR3 is made up of 14 amino acids.

This clonotype was seen more than once but under ten times. The chain recombines TRBV28 with TRBJ2-4; tentatively, D is TRBD1 or TRBD2 (5 bases each). V was cut by 7 bases and J by 7 bases, with 17 bases left in between. The germline CDR1 and CDR2 sequences are MDHEN and SYDVKM. This CDR3 comprises 14 residues. CDR3 sequence: CASKPGPGRNIQYF. The CDR3 DNA is TGTGCCAGCAAACCGGGCCCGGGACGGAACATTCAGTACTTC.

This clonotype was observed many times. The rearrangement links TRBV27 to TRBJ2-5; D is undetermined. From germline, CDR1 is MNHEY and CDR2 SMNVEV (reference sequence). The CDR3 length is 13 residues. Trimming removed 1 base at V and 2 bases at J, with 5 bases between. This CDR3 reads CASSLYEQETQYF. CDR3 DNA sequence: TGTGCCAGCAGTTTATACGAACAAGAGACCCAGTACTTC.

This clonotype was detected only a few times. The chain couples TRBV6-1 to TRBJ1-6; 7 nucleotides align to TRBD1. Germline CDR1 reads MNHNS; CDR2 reads SASEGT. Losses at the gene ends were 9 bases for V and 3 bases for J; bases not matched to a gene: 8. The CDR3 covers 15 residues. This CDR3 is CASRTGWYYNSPLHF. Written as DNA, the CDR3 is TGTGCCAGTCGGACAGGATGGTACTATAATTCACCCCTCCACTTT.

The V call is TRBV6-5, the J call TRBJ1-1; D is possibly TRBD1 (5 bases). Between the trimmed V and J ends, which lost 4 bases and 7 bases, there was a span of 10 bases. This CDR3 spans 12 amino acids. Germline V gene sequence: CDR1 MNHEY, CDR2 SVGAGI. The DNA of the CDR3 is TGTGCCAGCAGTTCAACAGGCCTTGAAGCTTTCTTT. Translated: CASSSTGLEAFF.

This clonotype was counted between two and nine times. J is TRBJ1-5 and V is TRBV7-2; TRBD1 matches at 9 bases. The CDR3 is 20 amino acids. CDR1 and CDR2 from the germline V gene are SGHTA and FQGNSA. V shed 1 base and J 0 bases; nucleotides not matched to a gene: 13. CDR3 sequence reads: CASSLEGPGQGLSSNQPQHF. CDR3 in DNA: TGTGCCAGCAGCTTAGAGGGTCCGGGACAGGGCCTCAGTAGCAATCAGCCCCAGCATTTT. Looking up the rest from reference TRBV7-2 and TRBJ1-5 gives the full variable domain: GAGVSQSPSNKVTEKGKDVELRCDPISGHTALYWYRQSLGQGLEFLIYFQGNSAPDKSGLPSDRFSAERTGGSVSTLTIQRTQQEDSAVYLCASSLEGPGQGLSSNQPQHFGDGTRLSIL.